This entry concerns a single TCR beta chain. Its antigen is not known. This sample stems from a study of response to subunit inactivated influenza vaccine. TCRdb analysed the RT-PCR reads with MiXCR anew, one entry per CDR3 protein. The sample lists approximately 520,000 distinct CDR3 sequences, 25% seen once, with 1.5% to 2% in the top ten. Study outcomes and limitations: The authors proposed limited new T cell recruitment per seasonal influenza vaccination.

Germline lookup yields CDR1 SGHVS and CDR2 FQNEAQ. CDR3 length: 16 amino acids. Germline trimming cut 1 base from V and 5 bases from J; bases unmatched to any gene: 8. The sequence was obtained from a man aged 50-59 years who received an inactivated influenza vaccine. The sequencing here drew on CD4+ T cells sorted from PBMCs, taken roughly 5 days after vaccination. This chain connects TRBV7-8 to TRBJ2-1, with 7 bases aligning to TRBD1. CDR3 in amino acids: CASSLGRGTVDNEQFF. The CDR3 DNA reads TGTGCCAGCAGCTTAGGTCGTGGGACAGTAGACAATGAGCAGTTCTTC.